The rows below give T cell receptor beta chains drawn from one sample of a study of cytomegalovirus exposure and HLA in healthy donors. Clones were sequenced by immunoSEQ multiplex PCR, and TCRdb holds only the in-frame ones, with some missing. The repertoire has tens of thousands of clones, about four fifths of them found once; the top ten carry around 7.4%. Source material: PBMCs. The receptor set was obtained from a man between 18 and 35 years old in good health and CMV-seropositive. Each CDR3 is given with its conserved first and last residue. D genes are given only for firm matches. Clone size is not always given. Where it is, it says once, few, many or a class for expanded clones.

V	size	J	D	CDR3	DNA
TRBV7-6	NA	TRBJ2-7	TRBD2	CASSQTGLAGDEQYF	TGTGCCAGCAGCCAGACGGGACTAGCGGGAGACGAGCAGTACTTC
TRBV18	few	TRBJ1-5	NA	CASSPTGQPNQPQHF	TGTGCCAGCTCACCAACTGGACAGCCCAATCAGCCCCAGCATTTT
TRBV5-4	NA	TRBJ2-5	NA	CASLNGGTQYF	TGTGCCAGCCTCAACGGGGGGACCCAGTACTTC
TRBV30	few	TRBJ1-2	TRBD1	CAWSVQGGNGYTF	TGTGCCTGGAGTGTACAAGGGGGCAATGGCTACACCTTC
TRBV7-8	NA	TRBJ1-5	TRBD1	CASSTTPGTGFSNQPQHF	TGTGCCAGCAGCACAACGCCCGGGACAGGATTTAGCAATCAGCCCCAGCATTTT
TRBV9	NA	TRBJ2-1	TRBD2	CASSVGLAGHNEQFF	TGTGCCAGCAGCGTAGGCCTAGCGGGACACAATGAGCAGTTCTTC
TRBV10-3	NA	TRBJ2-3	TRBD1	CAISFLDRGDDTQYF	TGTGCCATCAGTTTTCTGGACAGGGGGGACGATACGCAGTATTTT
TRBV6-5	NA	TRBJ1-2	NA	CASKDSLYGYTF	TGTGCCAGCAAGGACAGCCTCTATGGCTACACCTTC
TRBV13	NA	TRBJ2-7	TRBD1	CASSLWGQGAYEQYF	TGTGCCAGCAGCCTATGGGGACAGGGGGCCTACGAGCAGTACTTC
TRBV4-1	NA	TRBJ1-1	TRBD1	CASSPGTGRISLNTEAFF	TGCGCCAGCAGCCCCGGGACAGGGAGGATTTCTTTGAACACTGAAGCTTTCTTT
TRBV20-1	NA	TRBJ2-7	TRBD2	CSARTSGEQYF	TGCAGTGCTAGGACTAGCGGCGAGCAGTACTTC
TRBV27	few	TRBJ1-1	TRBD1	CASSFGTGTFEAFF	TGTGCCAGCAGTTTCGGGACAGGGACTTTTGAAGCTTTCTTT
TRBV9	once	TRBJ2-3	NA	CASSVAGGPSTDTQYF	TGTGCCAGCAGCGTAGCCGGGGGGCCTAGCACAGATACGCAGTATTTT
TRBV7-6	NA	TRBJ1-1	NA	CASSLNDSPNTEAFF	TGTGCCAGCAGCTTAAATGACAGTCCGAACACTGAAGCTTTCTTT
TRBV5-1	NA	TRBJ2-5	NA	CASSLVRGLSETQYF	TGCGCCAGCAGCTTGGTTAGGGGTTTGAGTGAGACCCAGTACTTC
TRBV10-1	NA	TRBJ2-1	NA	CASSERASQSSYNEQFF	TGCGCCAGCAGTGAGCGGGCTAGCCAAAGCTCCTACAATGAGCAGTTCTTC
TRBV28	NA	TRBJ1-2	NA	CASRDPGDYTF	TGTGCCAGCAGGGACCCAGGGGACTACACCTTC
TRBV30	NA	TRBJ2-5	TRBD1	CAWGRRQGETQYF	TGTGCCTGGGGACGGAGACAGGGGGAGACCCAGTACTTC
TRBV29-1	NA	TRBJ1-1	NA	CSVVRAGISEAFF	TGCAGCGTTGTTCGGGCAGGGATCTCTGAAGCTTTCTTT
TRBV10-2	NA	TRBJ1-4	NA	CASSEPGGGEKLFF	TGCGCCAGCAGTGAGCCAGGCGGGGGTGAAAAACTGTTTTTT
TRBV30	NA	TRBJ2-1	NA	CAWGGLALNEQFF	TGTGCCTGGGGGGGTCTAGCGCTCAATGAGCAGTTCTTC
TRBV30	once	TRBJ2-7	NA	CAWMAASYEQYF	TGTGCCTGGATGGCAGCTAGCTACGAGCAGTACTTC
TRBV6-1	few	TRBJ2-3	TRBD2	CATGEGVASTDTQYF	TGTGCCACCGGGGAGGGAGTTGCTAGCACAGATACGCAGTATTTT
TRBV7-7	few	TRBJ2-1	TRBD2	CASSPGGAGGYDEQFF	TGTGCTAGCAGCCCCGGGGGAGCGGGGGGGTATGATGAGCAGTTCTTC
TRBV6-4	NA	TRBJ1-6	TRBD1	CASSTQGQGRSPLHF	TGTGCCAGCAGTACCCAGGGACAGGGAAGGTCACCCCTCCACTTT
TRBV2	NA	TRBJ2-3	NA	CASSEGSGGRSTDTQYF	TGTGCCAGCAGTGAAGGCTCTGGAGGCAGATCCACAGATACGCAGTATTTT
TRBV7-2	once	TRBJ2-1	TRBD2	CASSPWEGPANEQFF	TGTGCCAGCAGTCCGTGGGAGGGTCCAGCCAATGAGCAGTTCTTC
TRBV2	NA	TRBJ1-1	NA	CASSKGAEAFF	TGTGCCAGCAGTAAGGGAGCTGAAGCTTTCTTT
TRBV18	NA	TRBJ2-6	NA	CASSTDSQTNVLTF	TGTGCCAGCTCAACTGACAGCCAAACCAACGTCCTGACTTTC
TRBV15	once	TRBJ2-7	NA	CATSGGTLTTYEQYF	TGTGCCACCAGCGGCGGGACCCTGACAACCTACGAGCAGTACTTC
TRBV7-9	NA	TRBJ1-2	TRBD1	CASSLGQTSISYTF	TGTGCCAGCAGCTTGGGACAGACCTCTATTAGCTACACCTTC
TRBV4-1	NA	TRBJ1-1	TRBD1	CASSHTRQGSTEAFF	TGCGCCAGCAGCCATACACGACAGGGGAGCACTGAAGCTTTCTTT
TRBV29-1	NA	TRBJ2-7	NA	CSVVQGKSEQYF	TGCAGCGTTGTTCAGGGAAAGAGCGAGCAGTACTTC
TRBV7-6	NA	TRBJ1-2	TRBD1	CASSLGTGINGYTF	TGTGCCAGCAGCTTAGGGACAGGGATAAATGGCTACACCTTC
TRBV7-8	NA	TRBJ1-1	NA	CASSPEGTWSTTEAFF	TGTGCCAGCAGCCCAGAAGGGACATGGAGTACCACTGAAGCTTTCTTT
TRBV9	NA	TRBJ1-4	NA	CASSGAITVNEKLFF	TGTGCCAGCAGCGGGGCCATTACAGTCAATGAAAAACTGTTTTTT
TRBV6-5	NA	TRBJ1-1	NA	CASSYEGRGTEAFF	TGTGCCAGCAGTTACGAGGGAAGAGGCACTGAAGCTTTCTTT
TRBV10-1	few	TRBJ1-1	TRBD1	CASRGDRTGEAFF	TGCGCCAGCAGAGGAGATAGGACAGGTGAAGCTTTCTTT
TRBV5-1	NA	TRBJ2-1	TRBD1	CASSLGTGVVVEQFF	TGCGCCAGCAGCTTGGGGACAGGGGTAGTAGTTGAGCAGTTCTTC
TRBV6-5	NA	TRBJ1-5	NA	CASSYLRNQPQHF	TGTGCCAGCAGTTACCTGCGAAATCAGCCCCAGCATTTT
TRBV7-8	NA	TRBJ2-1	TRBD1	CASSQGNRGVLGNEQFF	TGTGCCAGCAGCCAAGGGAACAGGGGGGTTCTGGGGAATGAGCAGTTCTTC
TRBV6-5	NA	TRBJ2-7	NA	CASSYSFPNEQYF	TGTGCCAGCAGTTACTCGTTCCCTAACGAGCAGTACTTC
TRBV19	NA	TRBJ1-1	TRBD1	CASSIPGQGTEAFF	TGTGCCAGTAGTATCCCGGGACAGGGCACTGAAGCTTTCTTT
TRBV7-2	NA	TRBJ1-5	TRBD1	CASSRDRVGNQPQHF	TGTGCCAGCAGCAGGGACAGGGTGGGCAATCAGCCCCAGCATTTT
TRBV6-5	NA	TRBJ1-1	TRBD1	CASSLTDRDTEAFF	TGTGCCAGCAGTTTAACGGACAGGGACACTGAAGCTTTCTTT
TRBV27	few	TRBJ2-7	TRBD2	CASRAGGGLEQYF	TGTGCCAGCAGAGCGGGAGGGGGCCTCGAGCAGTACTTC
TRBV9	NA	TRBJ1-3	TRBD1	CASSPGQTHGNTIYF	TGTGCCAGCAGCCCGGGACAGACCCATGGAAACACCATATATTTT
TRBV10-2	NA	TRBJ2-3	TRBD2	CASCLAGGPGDTQYF	TGCGCCAGCTGCCTAGCGGGAGGGCCTGGAGATACGCAGTATTTT
TRBV4-2	NA	TRBJ2-7	TRBD2	CASSQENFRAGGYEQYF	TGTGCCAGCAGCCAAGAAAACTTCCGAGCGGGGGGCTACGAGCAGTACTTC
TRBV7-6	NA	TRBJ2-2	TRBD1	CASSLQPTGVATGELFF	TGTGCCAGCAGCCTTCAACCGACAGGGGTGGCCACCGGGGAGCTGTTTTTT
TRBV2	NA	TRBJ2-7	NA	CASSSPGGGGEQYF	TGTGCCAGCAGTTCCCCAGGGGGCGGGGGCGAGCAGTACTTC
TRBV4-1	NA	TRBJ2-1	TRBD2	CASSPTSGSSYNEQFF	TGCGCCAGCAGCCCGACTAGCGGGAGCTCCTACAATGAGCAGTTCTTC
TRBV25-1	NA	TRBJ2-5	TRBD2	CASSESGGRQETQYF	TGTGCCAGCAGTGAAAGCGGGGGGCGGCAAGAGACCCAGTACTTC
TRBV7-2	NA	TRBJ2-7	NA	CASSLATDSSYEQYF	TGTGCCAGCAGCTTAGCGACGGACAGCTCCTACGAGCAGTACTTC
TRBV30	NA	TRBJ1-2	NA	CAWSPQAGRGGYTF	TGTGCCTGGAGTCCGCAGGCCGGCCGGGGGGGCTACACCTTC
TRBV16	NA	TRBJ2-6	NA	CASSQSGQPGANVLTF	TGTGCCAGCAGCCAATCGGGGCAACCCGGGGCCAACGTCCTGACTTTC
TRBV2	few	TRBJ2-7	NA	CASSGNSPYEQYF	TGTGCCAGCAGTGGTAACAGTCCCTACGAGCAGTACTTC
TRBV10-2	NA	TRBJ2-1	TRBD2	CASSEIRSGGGEQFF	TGCGCCAGCAGTGAGATCCGCTCGGGGGGGGGTGAGCAGTTCTTC